This T cell receptor beta chain was sequenced for a study of cytotoxic CD8 clonotypes in ibrutinib-treated CLL. The overall study: For this cohort, patients were about a dozen relapsed/refractory and about 16 treatment-naive, while roughly 17 were IGHV unmutated. Overall, around 25 responses were partial and 2 complete; following median about 68 months, around 15 patients stayed remitted and 12 progressed. Study results and caveats: Treatment left the uncommon public clonotypes either contracted or stable in frequency. Baseline clonality exceeded age-matched healthy donors and tracked circulating CD8+ T-cell counts.

V lost 1 base to trimming and J lost 0 bases, with 10 bases between them. CDR3 length: 16 amino acids. Germline V gene lookup returns CDR1 MNHEY and CDR2 SVGAGI. Assay used: immunoSEQ multiplex PCR; TCRdb lists only in-frame clones, some missing. The table records some 130,000 clones, around 84% of them present only once. On this clone: Its antigen is not known.

The source material was PBMCs, sampled after 24 months of ibrutinib treatment. This TCR was sampled from a human donor with chronic lymphocytic leukemia. This chain links TRBV6-5 with TRBJ1-3; D is possibly TRBD1 (5 bases). For the CDR3, the DNA is TGTGCCAGCAGTTACTTGGGACCGCCCTCTGGAAACACCATATATTTT. Amino acid sequence: CASSYLGPPSGNTIYF.